This entry lists 28 T cell receptor beta chains sequenced from one sample in a study of cytomegalovirus exposure and HLA in healthy donors. With 60 Vbeta and 13 Jbeta primers, the PCR was carried out. Sequencing used immunoSEQ multiplex PCR; TCRdb keeps in-frame clones, though not all of them. The sample contains 77,000 or so clones, 60% to 85% of which appear only once. Sequencing input: PBMCs. The receptor set was obtained from a man between 35 and 55 years old in good health and CMV-seronegative.

The V gene is TRBV2, the J gene TRBJ1-4; a possible D gene is TRBD1 (6 bases). CDR1 is SNHLY and CDR2 is FYNNEI in the germline V gene. The CDR3 runs 11 residues. CDR3 loop: CLTGRDEKLFF. The CDR3 coding sequence is TGTTTGACAGGAAGAGATGAAAAACTGTTTTTT.

The chain carries TRBV7-3 and TRBJ2-5, with D possibly matching TRBD2 (5 bases). The CDR3 runs 13 residues. V was pared by 5 bases and J by 0 bases, with 7 bases between. The germline V gene has CDR1 SGHTA and CDR2 FQGTGA. The CDR3 region has the DNA TGTGCCAGCAGCGCGGACTACCAAGAGACCCAGTACTTC. Protein: CASSADYQETQYF.

V and J are TRBV6-1 and TRBJ2-5, with TRBD2 matching 7 bases. V was clipped by 6 bases and J by 5 bases; unmatched bases: 9. In germline, CDR1 is MNHNS, CDR2 SASEGT. There are 14 residues in the CDR3. CDR3 protein: CASSSRGGDETQYF. Here the CDR3 DNA reads TGTGCCAGCAGCTCCCGTGGGGGGGATGAGACCCAGTACTTC.

The J gene is TRBJ2-1, the V gene TRBV28, with TRBD2 as a possible D gene (5 bases). The V end lost 4 bases, the J end lost 3 bases, and 10 bases lay between the germline ends. The CDR3 has 14 amino acids. The germline CDR1 and CDR2 sequences are MDHEN and SYDVKM. CDR3 residues: CASSYPRDYNEQFF. CDR3 in DNA: TGTGCCAGCAGTTACCCCCGGGACTACAATGAGCAGTTCTTC.

Comments on this clone: Its ends do not fully match the called genes, so a read error is possible. CDR3 DNA: TGTTCCAGCAGTTGGGGGGAAAATACGCAGTATTTT. Its protein is CSSSWGENTQYF. The rearrangement links TRBV7-9 to TRBJ2-3, with D perhaps matching TRBD2 (6 bases). CDR1 and CDR2 from the germline V gene are SEHNR and FQNEAQ (reference sequence). The CDR3 covers 12 residues.

The chain is built from TRBV2 and TRBJ1-2, with D perhaps TRBD1 (5 bases). V dropped 1 base and J dropped 8 bases, with 11 bases sitting between them. This CDR3 spans 13 amino acids. Germline values: CDR1 SNHLY, CDR2 FYNNEI. CDR3 DNA sequence: TGTGCCAGCAGTGAAGTTCTCCAGGGAGGCTACACCTTC. It translates to CASSEVLQGGYTF.

This sequence joins TRBV7-8 and TRBJ2-3; 7 positions agree with TRBD1. V was clipped by 1 base and J by 1 base; unmatched bases: 11. CDR1 and CDR2 from the germline V gene are SGHVS and FQNEAQ. The length of the CDR3 is 18 residues. The DNA of the CDR3 is TGTGCCAGCAGCTTAGGGCAGGGGGTAGTCCTGGGCACAGATACGCAGTATTTT. As protein: CASSLGQGVVLGTDTQYF. The variable domain in full, with the rest retrieved from reference TRBV7-8 and TRBJ2-3, is GAGVSQSPRYKVAKRGQDVALRCDPISGHVSLFWYQQALGQGPEFLTYFQNEAQLDKSGLPSDRFFAERPEGSVSTLKIQRTQQEDSAVYLCASSLGQGVVLGTDTQYFGPGTRLTVL.

This rearrangement joins TRBV7-2 to TRBJ2-2; 10 nucleotides agree with TRBD2. The CDR3 has 19 amino acids. Per germline, CDR1 SGHTA and CDR2 FQGNSA. Losses at the gene ends were 4 bases for V and 0 bases for J; bases not matched to a gene: 11. In DNA form, the CDR3 reads TGTGCCAGCAGCTGGCTAGCGGGAGCCATAACCCCGAACACCGGGGAGCTGTTTTTT. It is translated as CASSWLAGAITPNTGELFF.

This rearrangement joins TRBV7-9 to TRBJ1-1; D gene uncertain. Trimming took 5 bases from V and 1 from J, leaving 8 bases between them. The CDR3 spans 13 residues. Germline loops: CDR1 SEHNR, CDR2 FQNEAQ (reference sequence). CDR3 protein: CASSPRENTEAFF. CDR3 nucleotide sequence: TGTGCCAGCAGCCCTCGGGAGAACACTGAAGCTTTCTTT. The full variable domain, completed using reference TRBV7-9 and TRBJ1-1, is DTGVSQNPRHKITKRGQNVTFRCDPISEHNRLYWYRQTLGQGPEFLTYFQNEAQLEKSRLLSDRFSAERPKGSFSTLEIQRTEQGDSAMYLCASSPRENTEAFFGQGTRLTVV.

This sequence joins TRBV7-9 and TRBJ1-3; the match to TRBD1 covers 10 bases. Germline trimming cut 6 bases from V and 4 bases from J; bases unmatched to any gene: 12. Germline V gene data show CDR1 as SEHNR and CDR2 as FQNEAQ (reference sequence). The CDR3 is made up of 17 amino acids. For the CDR3, the DNA is TGTGCCAGCAGACTCGACTTCGACAGGGGGCTGGGAAACACCATATATTTT. This gives the protein CASRLDFDRGLGNTIYF.

V is TRBV5-1 and J is TRBJ2-7, with TRBD2 identical over 12 bases. This CDR3 has 14 residues. Trimming cost V 3 bases and J 4 bases; bases outside gene matches: 2. From germline, CDR1 is SGHRS and CDR2 YFSETQ. This CDR3 is CASSSTSGRYEQYF. The DNA for the CDR3 is TGCGCCAGCAGCTCGACTAGCGGGAGATACGAGCAGTACTTC.

This chain connects TRBV7-2 to TRBJ1-3; 9 positions agree with TRBD1. This CDR3 spans 17 amino acids. Germline V CDR1 and CDR2: SGHTA, FQGNSA. Germline trimming cut 4 bases from V and 0 bases from J; bases unmatched to any gene: 7. CDR3 nucleotides: TGTGCCAGCAGCTCCGGGACAGGGTCAAGCTCTGGAAACACCATATATTTT. Translated, it gives CASSSGTGSSSGNTIYF.

DNA of the CDR3: TGTGCCAGCTCACCACCCCTAGCGGGAGTTCAGGAGCAGTACTTC. Translation gives CASSPPLAGVQEQYF. The chain recombines TRBV18 with TRBJ2-7, with 10 bases that match TRBD2. Germline V gene data show CDR1 as KGHSH and CDR2 as LQKENI. This CDR3 spans 15 amino acids. Germline trimming cut 0 bases from V and 7 bases from J; bases unmatched to any gene: 6. Full variable domain (remainder filled in from reference TRBV18 and TRBJ2-7): NAGVMQNPRHLVRRRGQEARLRCSPMKGHSHVYWYRQLPEEGLKFMVYLQKENIIDESGMPKERFSAEFPKEGPSILRIQQVVRGDSAAYFCASSPPLAGVQEQYFGPGTRLTVT.

The chain's CDR3 is CASSIAGTSYNEQFF. The CDR3 DNA reads TGTGCCAGTAGTATCGCGGGGACTTCCTACAATGAGCAGTTCTTC. The chain uses TRBV19 and TRBJ2-1; a weak D match, TRBD2 (6 bases). The V end was cut by 3 bases, the J end by 1 base, with 10 bases between. The length of the CDR3 is 15 residues. Germline CDR1 and CDR2: LNHDA and SQIVND (reference sequence).

V and J are TRBV28 and TRBJ2-5, with 7 bases fitting TRBD1. J was trimmed by 0 bases and V by 6 bases; bases with no gene match: 4. The CDR3 spans 14 residues. The germline CDR1 and CDR2 sequences are MDHEN and SYDVKM. CDR3 sequence: CASRGQLYQETQYF. The CDR3 DNA reads as TGTGCCAGCAGGGGACAGTTGTACCAAGAGACCCAGTACTTC. Based on the CDR3 plus reference TRBV28 and TRBJ2-5, the full variable domain is DVKVTQSSRYLVKRTGEKVFLECVQDMDHENMFWYRQDPGLGLRLIYFSYDVKMKEKGDIPEGYSVSREKKERFSLILESASTNQTSMYLCASRGQLYQETQYFGPGTRLLVL.

The chain uses TRBV10-3 and TRBJ2-1; D unresolved. V lost 6 bases to trimming and J lost 4 bases, with 13 bases between them. This CDR3 is 14 amino acids long. The germline CDR1 and CDR2 sequences are ENHRY and SYGVKD. CDR3 coding DNA: TGTGCCATCAGGCCCGGTGCCCGTTACAATGAGCAGTTCTTC. It specifies CAIRPGARYNEQFF.

The rearrangement joins TRBV27 to TRBJ2-7, with TRBD2 matching over 13 bases. The V segment lost 7 bases and the J segment 3 bases; nucleotides outside the gene matches: 6. From germline, CDR1 is MNHEY and CDR2 SMNVEV (reference sequence). This CDR3 comprises 15 residues. CDR3 bases: TGTGCCAGCATCCGGACTAGCGGGAGTAACTACGAGCAGTACTTC. Translating gives CASIRTSGSNYEQYF.

The chain joins TRBV6-4 to TRBJ2-1, with 7 bases lining up with TRBD1. In germline, CDR1 is MRHNA, CDR2 SNTAGT. Trimming took 5 bases from V and 5 from J; bases not matched to a gene: 15. The CDR3 runs to 17 residues. CDR3 protein: CASSLSGTEYPNNEQFF. In nucleotides, the CDR3 is TGTGCCAGCAGTTTATCCGGGACAGAATATCCCAACAATGAGCAGTTCTTC.

This chain joins TRBV6-5 and TRBJ1-1; weak D call: TRBD1 (5 bases). Germline assignment: CDR1 MNHEY and CDR2 SVGAGI. The CDR3 spans 13 residues. V lost 6 bases to trimming and J lost 7 bases, with 15 bases between them. The CDR3 spells CASSLRETVEAFF. Here the CDR3 DNA reads TGTGCCAGCAGCCTCCGAGAGACAGTTGAAGCTTTCTTT.

The CDR3 DNA reads TGCGCCAACTGGACTAGCGACACACTCCTACCGAAGCTTGGCAATGAGCAGTTCTTC. It specifies CANWTSDTLLPKLGNEQFF. J is TRBJ2-1 and V is TRBV10-1; 9 bases match TRBD2. Germline CDR1 and CDR2: WNHNN and SYGVQD (reference sequence). V was clipped by 10 bases and J by 6 bases; unmatched bases: 25. The CDR3 contains 19 residues.

The V call is TRBV6-1, the J call TRBJ1-1; D not resolved. Trimming stripped 0 bases from V and 3 bases from J, with 5 bases between. The CDR3 covers 13 residues. Germline CDR1 reads MNHNS; CDR2 reads SASEGT. CDR3 nucleotides: TGTGCCAGCAGTGAAGCTCAGGACACTGAAGCTTTCTTT. This translates into CASSEAQDTEAFF.

This rearrangement joins TRBV6-1 to TRBJ1-2; 9 positions agree with TRBD1. Trimming at V came to 6 bases and at J to 2 bases, leaving 4 bases not matched to a gene. The CDR3 spans 14 residues. Germline-derived CDR1 and CDR2 are MNHNS and SASEGT. This chain's CDR3 is CASSPGTGNYGYTF. CDR3 in DNA: TGTGCCAGCAGCCCCGGGACAGGGAACTATGGCTACACCTTC.

V and J are TRBV5-1 and TRBJ1-4, with TRBD1 matching over 9 bases. The V and J ends lost 1 base and 10 bases, in that order; junction bases with no gene match: 8. Germline V CDR1 and CDR2: SGHRS, YFSETQ. There are 15 residues in the CDR3. CDR3 amino acids: CASSLHVQGAGKLFF. For the CDR3, the DNA is TGCGCCAGCAGCTTGCATGTACAGGGGGCTGGAAAACTGTTTTTT.

V gene TRBV11-2 combines with J gene TRBJ1-1; TRBD1 matches at 11 bases. There are 14 residues in the CDR3. The ends lost 5 bases at V and 8 bases at J; junction bases unmatched: 7. Germline V gives CDR1 SGHAT, CDR2 FQNNGV. The DNA for the CDR3 is TGTGCCAGCAGCCGGGACAGGGGGTTCGCCGAAGCTTTCTTT. Encoded protein: CASSRDRGFAEAFF.

Only one count was recorded for this clone. V and J are TRBV29-1 and TRBJ2-5; D is possibly TRBD1 (6 bases). V was clipped by 3 bases and J by 4 bases, with 15 bases between them. The germline CDR1 and CDR2 sequences are SQVTM and ANQGSEA. The CDR3 consists of 14 residues. The CDR3 nucleotides read TGCAGCGTTGATCCTGGGGGCGAGGGAGAGACCCAGTACTTC. This gives the protein CSVDPGGEGETQYF. Full variable domain (rest looked up from reference TRBV29-1 and TRBJ2-5): SAVISQKPSRDICQRGTSLTIQCQVDSQVTMMFWYRQQPGQSLTLIATANQGSEATYESGFVIDKFPISRPNLTFSTLTVSNMSPEDSSIYLCSVDPGGEGETQYFGPGTRLLVL.

The chain uses TRBV6-6 and TRBJ1-2, with D perhaps matching TRBD1 (6 bases). Germline V gives CDR1 MNHNY, CDR2 SVGAGI (reference sequence). With 4 bases removed from V and 4 bases from J, the gap between germline ends came to 13 bases. CDR3 size: 14 residues. CDR3 amino acids: CASSFLDRTYGYTF. In nucleotides, the CDR3 is TGTGCCAGCAGTTTCTTGGACAGAACCTATGGCTACACCTTC.

The chain employs TRBV19 and TRBJ1-1; possibly TRBD1 for D (5 bases). CDR3 length: 15 residues. Trimming pared 6 bases from V and 3 bases from J, leaving 17 bases between. From germline, CDR1 is LNHDA and CDR2 SQIVND (reference sequence). As DNA, the CDR3 is TGTGCCAGTAGCGACCCCAGGGCAGGATACACTGAAGCTTTCTTT. Encoded protein: CASSDPRAGYTEAFF.

The chain links TRBV6-1 to TRBJ2-5; 11 positions agree with TRBD2. Germline trimming cut 6 bases from V and 4 bases from J; bases unmatched to any gene: 7. This CDR3 has 15 residues. Germline lookup yields CDR1 MNHNS and CDR2 SASEGT. The CDR3 protein is CASRTSGNLPETQYF. The CDR3 DNA sequence: TGTGCCAGCAGGACTAGCGGGAATCTTCCAGAGACCCAGTACTTC.